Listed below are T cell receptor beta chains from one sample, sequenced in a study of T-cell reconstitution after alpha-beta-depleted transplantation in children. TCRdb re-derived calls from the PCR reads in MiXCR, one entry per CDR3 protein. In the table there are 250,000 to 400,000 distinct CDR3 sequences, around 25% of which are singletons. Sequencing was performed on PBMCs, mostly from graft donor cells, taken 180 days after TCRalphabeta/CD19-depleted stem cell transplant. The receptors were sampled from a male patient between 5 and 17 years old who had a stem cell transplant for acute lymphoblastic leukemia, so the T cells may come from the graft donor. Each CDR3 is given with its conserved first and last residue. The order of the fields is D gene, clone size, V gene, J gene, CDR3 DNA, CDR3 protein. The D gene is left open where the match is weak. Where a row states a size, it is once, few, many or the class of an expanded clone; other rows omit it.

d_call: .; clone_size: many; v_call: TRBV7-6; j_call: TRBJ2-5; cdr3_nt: TGTGCCAGCAGCCGTGCCAAAGAGACCCAGTACTTC; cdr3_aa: CASSRAKETQYF
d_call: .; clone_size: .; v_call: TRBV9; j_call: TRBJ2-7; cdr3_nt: TGTGCCAGCAGCGTAGAACAGAGCTACGAGCAGTACTTC; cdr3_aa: CASSVEQSYEQYF
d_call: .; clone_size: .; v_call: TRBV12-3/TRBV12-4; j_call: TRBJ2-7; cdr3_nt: TGTGCCAGCAGTTTGGTGTGGGACTACGAGCAGTACTTC; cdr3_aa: CASSLVWDYEQYF
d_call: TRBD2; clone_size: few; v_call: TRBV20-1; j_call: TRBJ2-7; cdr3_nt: TGCAGTGCTAGAGGGACTAGCGGGAGGGCCCCCTACGAGCAGTACTTC; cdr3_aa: CSARGTSGRAPYEQYF
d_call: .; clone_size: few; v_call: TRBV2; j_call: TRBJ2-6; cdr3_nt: TGTGCCAGCAGTGAGGCGAAGGTCTCTGGGGCCAACGTCCTGACTTTC; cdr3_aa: CASSEAKVSGANVLTF
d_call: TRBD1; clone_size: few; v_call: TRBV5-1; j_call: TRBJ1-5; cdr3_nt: TGCGCCAGCCTCCTAAGCTGCCCCTCCGCGCTGGGGGACAGGGAGGACAATCAGCCCCAGCATTTT; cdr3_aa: CASLLSCPSALGDREDNQPQHF
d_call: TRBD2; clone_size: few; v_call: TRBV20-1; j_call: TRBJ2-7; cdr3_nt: TGCAGTGCTCATCCATTTCTCGGACTAGCGGGAGTCGCTTACGAGCAGTACTTC; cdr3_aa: CSAHPFLGLAGVAYEQYF
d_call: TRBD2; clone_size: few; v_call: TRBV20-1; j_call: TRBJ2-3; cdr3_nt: TGCAGTGCTAGAACCTGGCGGGAGGGCCGGGGTACGCAGTATTTT; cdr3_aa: CSARTWREGRGTQYF
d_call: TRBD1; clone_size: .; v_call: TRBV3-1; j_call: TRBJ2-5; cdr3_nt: TGTGCCAGCAGCCAAGATGGGACAGGGGGCGCCGGTCAAGAGACCCAGTACTTC; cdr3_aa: CASSQDGTGGAGQETQYF
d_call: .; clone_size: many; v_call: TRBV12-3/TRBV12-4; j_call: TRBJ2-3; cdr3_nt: TGTGCCAGCAGTTTATACCCCCTAGCCACAGATACGCAGTATTTT; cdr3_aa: CASSLYPLATDTQYF
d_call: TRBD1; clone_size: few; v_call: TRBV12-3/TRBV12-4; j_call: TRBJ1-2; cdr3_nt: TGTGCCAGCAGTTTCTTCGGGACAGGGCACAACTATGGCTACACCTTC; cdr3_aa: CASSFFGTGHNYGYTF
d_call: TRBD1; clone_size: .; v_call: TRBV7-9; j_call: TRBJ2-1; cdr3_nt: TGTGCCAGCAGCGTGGGGACAGGAGAAAATGAGCAGTTCTTC; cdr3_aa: CASSVGTGENEQFF
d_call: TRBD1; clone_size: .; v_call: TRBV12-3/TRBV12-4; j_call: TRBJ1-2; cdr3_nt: TGTGCCAGCAGTCCCTACCGAGGGGACAGGGGTTACTATGGCTACACCTTC; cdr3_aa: CASSPYRGDRGYYGYTF
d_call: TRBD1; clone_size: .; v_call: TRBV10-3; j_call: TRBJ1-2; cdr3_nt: TGTGCCATCTGGACAGGCGGGTATGGCTACACCTTC; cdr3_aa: CAIWTGGYGYTF
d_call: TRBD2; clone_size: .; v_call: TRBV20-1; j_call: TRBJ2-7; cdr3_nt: TGCAGTGCTAGAGATTGGGCGGGAGTGGGCGAGCAGTACTTC; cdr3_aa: CSARDWAGVGEQYF
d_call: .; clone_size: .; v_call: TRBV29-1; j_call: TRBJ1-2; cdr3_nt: TGCAGCGCCGGCGACTATGGCTACACCTTC; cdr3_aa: CSAGDYGYTF
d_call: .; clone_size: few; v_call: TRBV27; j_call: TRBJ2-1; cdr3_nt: TGTGCCAGCAGTTTATTTTCTGAGGGAGGACCGAGCAATGAGCAGTTCTTC; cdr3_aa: CASSLFSEGGPSNEQFF
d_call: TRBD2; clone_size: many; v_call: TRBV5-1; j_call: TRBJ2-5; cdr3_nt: TGCGCCAGCAGCTTCGTGACTAGCCTCCAAGAGACCCAGTACTTC; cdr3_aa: CASSFVTSLQETQYF
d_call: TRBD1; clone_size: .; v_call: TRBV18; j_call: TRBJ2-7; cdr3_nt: TGTGCCAGCTCACGATGGACAGGGTACGAGCAGTACTTC; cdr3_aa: CASSRWTGYEQYF
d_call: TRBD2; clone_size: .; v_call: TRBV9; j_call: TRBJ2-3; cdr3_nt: TGTGCCAGCAGCGTGGGTAGCGGGAGCGCAGATACGCAGTATTTT; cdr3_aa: CASSVGSGSADTQYF
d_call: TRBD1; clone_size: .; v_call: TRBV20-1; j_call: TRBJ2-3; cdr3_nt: TGCAGTGTCGTCCCCTACCAGGGGGCACAAGATACGCAGTATTTT; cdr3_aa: CSVVPYQGAQDTQYF
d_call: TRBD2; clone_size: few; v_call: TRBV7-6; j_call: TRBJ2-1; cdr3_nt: TGTGCCAGCAGTCTTACCGGGACTAGCGCTTACAATGAGCAGTTCTTC; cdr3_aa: CASSLTGTSAYNEQFF
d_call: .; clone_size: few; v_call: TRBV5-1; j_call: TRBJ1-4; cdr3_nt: TGCGCCAGCAGGGACGGACCCAATGAAAAACTGTTTTTT; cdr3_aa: CASRDGPNEKLFF
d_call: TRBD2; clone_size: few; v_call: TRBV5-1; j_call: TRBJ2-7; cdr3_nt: TGCGCCAGCAGCTTGGATGGGACTACAGTCTACGAGCAGTACTTC; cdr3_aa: CASSLDGTTVYEQYF
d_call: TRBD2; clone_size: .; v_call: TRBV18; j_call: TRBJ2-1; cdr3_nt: TGTGCCAGCTCACCACACCCGGGACTAGCGGGAGGGATCGAGCAGTTCTTC; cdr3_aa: CASSPHPGLAGGIEQFF
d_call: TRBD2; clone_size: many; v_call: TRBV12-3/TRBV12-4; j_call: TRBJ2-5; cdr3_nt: TGTGCCAGCAGAGTTAGCGGGACTGAGACCCAGTACTTC; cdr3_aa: CASRVSGTETQYF
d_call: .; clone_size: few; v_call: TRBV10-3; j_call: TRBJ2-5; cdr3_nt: TGTGCCATCAGTGAGAATATAGTAATCGGAGAGACCCAGTACTTC; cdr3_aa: CAISENIVIGETQYF
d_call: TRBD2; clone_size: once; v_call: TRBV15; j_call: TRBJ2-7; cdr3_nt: TGTGCCACCAGCAATGGACTAGCGGGAAGCTACGAGCAGTACTTC; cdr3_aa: CATSNGLAGSYEQYF
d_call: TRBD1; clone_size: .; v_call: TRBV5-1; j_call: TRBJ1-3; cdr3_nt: TGCGCCAGCAGCATCGACAGGGCTGGAAACACCATATATTTT; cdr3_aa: CASSIDRAGNTIYF
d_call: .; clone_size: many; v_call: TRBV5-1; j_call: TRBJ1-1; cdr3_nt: TGCGCCAGCAGCTTGAGGGGGGGCACTGAAGCTTTCTTT; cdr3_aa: CASSLRGGTEAFF
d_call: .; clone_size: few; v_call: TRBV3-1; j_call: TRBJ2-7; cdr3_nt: TGTGCCAGCAGCCAACTATCGGAACCGTTTGCCGAGCAGTACTTC; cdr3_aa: CASSQLSEPFAEQYF